The clone carrying this T cell receptor beta chain showed up many times. The antigen is undetermined. V trimming: 3 bases; J trimming: 5 bases; junction bases outside the gene matches: 6. Germline CDR1 and CDR2: SGHTA and FQGNSA. The CDR3 runs 15 residues. This specimen belongs to a study of T-cell reconstitution after alpha-beta-depleted transplantation in children. Points from the study as a whole: The main origin of T-cell counts and diversity one year after transplant was newly produced T cells. The study reportedly traced alpha-beta T cells about two months after transplant to several hundred expanded graft clones.

A library of TCRbeta sequences, prepared with unique molecular identifiers, was generated. Using its own MiXCR run on the PCR reads, TCRdb lists one record per CDR3 protein. Of over 450,000 distinct CDR3 sequences listed, roughly a tenth are singletons. The sample in question was PBMCs, obtained before TCRalphabeta/CD19-depleted stem cell transplant. The source is a child aged 2 to 10 with inherited bone marrow failure, due to receive a stem cell transplant. The V call is TRBV7-2, the J call TRBJ2-5, with TRBD2 matching 10 bases. The CDR3 DNA follows: TGTGCCAGCAGCTTCCTAGCGGGAGTTCCGGAGACCCAGTACTTC. This sequence encodes CASSFLAGVPETQYF.